This T cell receptor (beta chain) comes out of a study of read filtering for tumor transcriptome and immune sequencing (TCRdb year 2020). Study-wide context: Of the patients in the cohort, around 17 were male and roughly 13 were female, and their mean age was about 68 years, with a range of roughly 47 to 80. Under revised international staging, 8 patients fell into R-ISS I, more than 15 into R-ISS II and more than five into R-ISS III. After DNase treatment, whole-transcriptome libraries were prepared using the TruSeq RNA Access Library Prep Kit. TCR-region mapped reads per sample ranged from about 3.5 to 10.27 million with IR-seq versus only about 85 to 1,300 with RNA-seq. Using the same bone marrow samples, the study ran both targeted immune repertoire sequencing and bulk whole-transcriptome sequencing and then compared the TCR repertoires from each method. One main goal was a read-filtering strategy for immune repertoire data, in particular deciding whether clonotypes backed by only one read should be removed.

TCR libraries were constructed from approximately 360 ng RNA using the Immunoverse kit, and molecular barcoded adaptors covering alpha/delta and beta/gamma chains were employed. The same RNA used for transcriptome sequencing was used for TCR library preparation. TCR libraries were sequenced on an Illumina HiSeq 4000 with 2 x 150 cycles. In the paper's pipeline: Using MiXCR, which included quality filtering and error correction, TCR reads were aligned to human V, D, J and C references and then assembled into CDR3 clonotypes. The tcR package in R was used for analysis of clonotype counts and gene usage diversity. For inspection of raw mapping reads, RNA-seq reads were mapped by STAR aligner version 2.5.3a onto GRCh37 of the human genome. To test the effect of sequencing depth on detected clonotypes, IR-seq fastq files were randomly downsampled using Seqtk 1.3. Using fastp at Q25 and MiXCR, TCRdb reprocessed the public reads and kept productive beta chains. Under each unique CDR3 protein, matching rows form one entry showing the most common genes and DNA. It is TCRdb's table, rather than the study itself, that gives the V and J calls and clone size. The sample has some 46,000 distinct CDR3 sequences on record, 10% to 15% of them singletons. Together, the top ten hold approximately 15% of the sample.

The paper's findings and limits, for the study overall: Single-read clonotypes made up roughly 82% of clonotypes but approximately 3.5% of total reads in IR-seq, and less than 75% of clonotypes and approximately 42% of reads in RNA-seq. The sorted CD138-negative fraction was a mixed bone marrow immune population, not purified T cells. Clonotypes were captured by IR-seq at much higher depth and more reliably than by RNA-seq, and smaller IR-seq throughput was sufficient for identification of most shared clonotypes. Removing single-read clonotypes increased the correlation between IR-seq and RNA-seq shared clonotype proportions.

A remark on this clonotype: It has no known antigen specificity. A read error is the likely source, as a far larger clone sits one nucleotide away.

Trimming removed 4 bases from V and 8 bases from J, leaving 22 bases between the germline ends. Spanning cysteine to phenylalanine, the CDR3 consists of 16 amino acids. Kept here is only the CDR3 DNA, which spans 48 bases and is read in frame from base 1. CDR1 and CDR2 (SGHNT, YYREEE) derive from the germline V gene (reference sequence). Bone marrow was sampled from every patient at the time of active disease. Ficoll-Hypaque density gradient centrifugation was used to isolate the bone marrow mononuclear cells. To remove myeloma plasma cells, the cells were labeled with CD138 magnetic microbeads on a MACS separator, and CD138-negative cells were then collected by negative selection. Flow cytometry on an Attune NxT with CD138 antibodies was used to check the purity of the isolated cells. TRIzol reagent was used to extract total RNA, and a NanoDrop spectrophotometer was used to quantify the extracted RNA. For each patient, the CD138-negative bone marrow sample underwent paired RNA-seq and IR-seq.

Sequencing was performed on a population of CD138-negative cells sorted from bone marrow. Taken with the paper, the label for cell subset or site translates to: bone marrow mononuclear cells depleted of CD138+ plasma/myeloma cells by negative magnetic selection. This receptor was identified in a donor over 35 with multiple myeloma. The sequence joins TRBV5-4 to TRBJ2-1; the D match is possibly TRBD1 or TRBD2, with 6 bases aligned in each. The DNA sequence follows: TGTGCCAGCAGCGTAGACTTTGGTAACGGGGGCGATGAGCAGTTCTTC. This yields the protein CASSVDFGNGGDEQFF.